A selection of T cell receptor beta chains follows, all from one sample in a study of T cell responses to AZD1222 COVID-19 vaccine. Only in-frame clones appear in the TCRdb table, and some are missing; sequencing was by immunoSEQ multiplex PCR. Of roughly 130,000 clones listed, roughly 91% are singletons. The sequences come from peripheral blood, collected on day 0 of AZD1222 vaccination. The receptor source for this set is an adult in good health. Each CDR3 is given with its conserved first and last residue. D genes are given only for firm matches. Clone size is shown for a subset of rows, as once, few, many or a class of expanded clone.

size: -; J: TRBJ1-2; V: TRBV27; D: -; CDR3: CASSLSRVHYGYTF; DNA: TGTGCCAGCAGTTTATCACGGGTTCACTATGGCTACACCTTC
size: few; J: TRBJ2-1; V: TRBV5-6; D: TRBD2; CDR3: CASSAGGTSVYEQFF; DNA: TGTGCCAGCAGCGCCGGGGGGACTAGTGTCTATGAGCAGTTCTTC
size: -; J: TRBJ2-1; V: TRBV19; D: -; CDR3: CASSMFLGAYEQFF; DNA: TGTGCCAGTAGTATGTTTCTGGGGGCCTATGAGCAGTTCTTC
size: -; J: TRBJ1-1; V: TRBV19; D: -; CDR3: CASSVSGPTEAFF; DNA: TGTGCCAGTAGTGTCTCTGGGCCCACTGAAGCTTTCTTT
size: -; J: TRBJ1-2; V: TRBV12-3/TRBV12-4; D: -; CDR3: CASTPWRGSGYTF; DNA: TGTGCCAGCACCCCTTGGAGGGGCAGCGGCTACACCTTC
size: -; J: TRBJ1-2; V: TRBV14; D: -; CDR3: CASSQESLPEAGMLNYGYTF; DNA: TGTGCCAGCAGCCAAGAAAGCTTACCCGAAGCGGGTATGCTTAACTATGGCTACACCTTC
size: -; J: TRBJ2-7; V: TRBV3-1/TRBV3-2; D: -; CDR3: CASSPIWGSYEQYF; DNA: TGTGCCAGCAGCCCCATATGGGGGTCCTACGAGCAGTACTTC
size: -; J: TRBJ1-5; V: TRBV6-2/TRBV6-3; D: -; CDR3: CASSYSPGWDQPQHF; DNA: TGTGCCAGCAGTTACTCTCCGGGGTGGGATCAGCCCCAGCATTTT
size: -; J: TRBJ1-1; V: TRBV2; D: -; CDR3: CASSADSNTEAFF; DNA: TGTGCCAGCAGTGCAGACAGTAACACTGAAGCTTTCTTT
size: -; J: TRBJ1-5; V: TRBV7-2; D: -; CDR3: CASSLSPEPTNQPQHF; DNA: TGTGCCAGCAGCTTATCTCCGGAGCCCACGAATCAGCCCCAGCATTTT
size: -; J: TRBJ1-5; V: TRBV21-1; D: -; CDR3: CASSKTLTLRSNQPQHF; DNA: TGTGCCAGCAGCAAAACTCTAACGCTTCGGAGCAATCAGCCCCAGCATTTT
size: -; J: TRBJ2-2; V: TRBV2; D: -; CDR3: CASSVGLGGELFF; DNA: TGTGCCAGCAGTGTCGGGCTAGGCGGGGAGCTGTTTTTT
size: once; J: TRBJ1-1; V: TRBV5-4; D: -; CDR3: CASSLVEHTEAFF; DNA: TGTGCCAGCAGCTTGGTGGAACACACTGAAGCTTTCTTT
size: -; J: TRBJ1-6; V: TRBV19; D: -; CDR3: CAGGGPPTSPLHF; DNA: TGTGCCGGGGGGGGACCACCGACTTCACCCCTCCACTTT
size: -; J: TRBJ2-2; V: TRBV2; D: -; CDR3: CASMDWGLPGELFF; DNA: TGTGCCAGCATGGACTGGGGGCTCCCCGGGGAGCTGTTTTTT
size: -; J: TRBJ1-2; V: TRBV27; D: TRBD1; CDR3: CASSRQTGTGGYGYGYTF; DNA: TGTGCCAGCAGTCGACAAACCGGGACAGGGGGCTATGGCTATGGCTACACCTTC
size: -; J: TRBJ1-1; V: TRBV2; D: -; CDR3: CASRGGSWDTEAFF; DNA: TGTGCCAGCAGGGGGGGGAGTTGGGACACTGAAGCTTTCTTT
size: -; J: TRBJ2-3; V: TRBV5-1; D: -; CDR3: CASSFGGDTQYF; DNA: TGCGCCAGCAGCTTTGGGGGAGATACGCAGTATTTT
size: -; J: TRBJ2-5; V: TRBV3-1/TRBV3-2; D: -; CDR3: CASSQGPQETQYF; DNA: TGTGCCAGCAGCCAAGGGCCGCAAGAGACCCAGTACTTC
size: once; J: TRBJ1-5; V: TRBV4-1; D: -; CDR3: CASSQEGQPQHF; DNA: TGCGCCAGCAGCCAAGAGGGTCAGCCCCAGCATTTT
size: once; J: TRBJ1-2; V: TRBV19; D: TRBD1; CDR3: CASTRDSGGYTF; DNA: TGTGCCAGTACTCGGGACAGCGGCGGCTACACCTTC
size: -; J: TRBJ2-3; V: TRBV10-3; D: -; CDR3: CAISDADTQYF; DNA: TGTGCCATCAGTGACGCAGATACGCAGTATTTT
size: -; J: TRBJ2-7; V: TRBV25-1; D: -; CDR3: CASSPRTATYEQYF; DNA: TGTGCCAGCAGTCCGCGGACCGCTACCTACGAGCAGTACTTC
size: -; J: TRBJ2-1; V: TRBV3-1/TRBV3-2; D: TRBD2; CDR3: CASSQGGTSGYLSSYNEQFF; DNA: TGTGCCAGCAGCCAAGGGGGGACTAGCGGGTATCTGAGCTCCTACAATGAGCAGTTCTTC
size: -; J: TRBJ1-2; V: TRBV4-3; D: -; CDR3: CASSQVAGTNYGYTF; DNA: TGCGCCAGCAGCCAAGTGGCCGGAACTAACTATGGCTACACCTTC
size: -; J: TRBJ1-4; V: TRBV3-1/TRBV3-2; D: -; CDR3: CASSPTSGRTRREKLFF; DNA: TGTGCCAGCAGCCCCACCAGCGGACGGACCCGACGGGAAAAACTGTTTTTT
size: -; J: TRBJ1-1; V: TRBV11-3; D: -; CDR3: CASSLDGGNTEAFF; DNA: TGTGCCAGCAGCTTAGACGGCGGAAACACTGAAGCTTTCTTT
size: -; J: TRBJ1-2; V: TRBV14; D: -; CDR3: CASKPNQAERGYTF; DNA: TGTGCCAGCAAACCGAACCAGGCCGAGAGGGGCTACACCTTC
size: -; J: TRBJ1-3; V: TRBV9; D: -; CDR3: CASSAPLMGAQGNTIYF; DNA: TGTGCCAGCAGCGCCCCGTTGATGGGGGCGCAGGGAAACACCATATATTTT
size: -; J: TRBJ2-4; V: TRBV11-1; D: TRBD1; CDR3: CASSPDRGAKNIQYF; DNA: TGTGCCAGCAGCCCCGACAGGGGCGCCAAAAACATTCAGTACTTC
size: -; J: TRBJ2-7; V: TRBV7-2; D: -; CDR3: CASSDPYEQYF; DNA: TGTGCCAGCAGCGACCCCTACGAGCAGTACTTC
size: -; J: TRBJ2-7; V: TRBV7-8; D: TRBD2; CDR3: CASSFQSLAASYEQYF; DNA: TGTGCCAGCAGCTTTCAGTCACTAGCGGCTTCCTACGAGCAGTACTTC
size: -; J: TRBJ1-2; V: TRBV5-4; D: -; CDR3: CASSLVGYGYTF; DNA: TGTGCCAGCAGCCTTGTCGGGTACGGCTACACCTTC
size: -; J: TRBJ2-7; V: TRBV20-1; D: -; CDR3: CSARMQDEQYF; DNA: TGCAGTGCTAGAATGCAGGACGAGCAGTACTTC
size: once; J: TRBJ2-3; V: TRBV5-6; D: -; CDR3: CASSFDGDTDTQYF; DNA: TGTGCCAGCAGCTTTGACGGGGACACAGATACGCAGTATTTT
size: -; J: TRBJ2-7; V: TRBV6-5; D: -; CDR3: CAASQARGREQYF; DNA: TGTGCCGCCTCCCAGGCAAGGGGGAGGGAGCAGTACTTC
size: -; J: TRBJ2-3; V: TRBV7-8; D: -; CDR3: CASSLGGGGHPYF; DNA: TGTGCCAGCAGCTTAGGGGGGGGCGGACATCCGTATTTT
size: -; J: TRBJ2-7; V: TRBV19; D: -; CDR3: CASSIAGQEQYF; DNA: TGTGCCAGTAGTATTGCGGGGCAAGAGCAGTACTTC
size: -; J: TRBJ1-1; V: TRBV25-1; D: TRBD1; CDR3: CASSGWDRPNTEAFF; DNA: TGTGCCAGCAGTGGGTGGGACAGGCCGAACACTGAAGCTTTCTTT
size: once; J: TRBJ2-7; V: TRBV7-9; D: -; CDR3: CASSLGSGQTYEQYF; DNA: TGTGCCAGCAGCTTGGGAAGCGGGCAGACCTACGAGCAGTACTTC
size: -; J: TRBJ1-6; V: TRBV13; D: -; CDR3: CASSIREAGASPLHF; DNA: TGTGCCAGCAGCATTAGAGAGGCAGGGGCTTCACCCCTCCACTTT
size: -; J: TRBJ2-3; V: TRBV6-4; D: TRBD2; CDR3: CASSPTSGIINTQYF; DNA: TGTGCCAGCAGTCCGACTAGCGGGATTATTAATACGCAGTATTTT